The entry below gives a single TCR beta chain sequence along with its context. Germline V lookup: CDR1 SEHNR, CDR2 FQNEAQ (reference sequence). Trimming took off 5 bases at V and 2 bases at J, with 12 bases between the two ends. CDR3 length: 14 residues. This entry is derived from a study of T cell responses to AZD1222 COVID-19 vaccine. Profiled with immunoSEQ multiplex PCR; TCRdb holds only in-frame clones, not every one. The sample has roughly 140,000 clones; around 90% are singletons. The V gene is TRBV7-9, the J gene TRBJ1-2, with D tentatively TRBD1 (5 bases). The receptor was isolated from an adult who received the AZD1222 COVID-19 vaccine. Sequences were derived from peripheral blood, sampled 28 days after the second AZD1222 dose. CDR3 sequence reads: CASSAAGINYGYTF. The CDR3 nucleotides are TGTGCCAGCAGCGCCGCAGGGATAAACTATGGCTACACCTTC.